This T cell receptor beta chain was documented in a study of blood T cell repertoires in COVID-19. The data were produced by immunoSEQ multiplex PCR, yet TCRdb's version contains in-frame clones alone and is incomplete. The table lists about 240,000 clones, roughly four fifths of them singletons, with about 9.5% in the top ten. Germline CDR1 is LNHNV and CDR2 is YYDKDF (reference sequence). CDR3 length: 17 amino acids. V lost 0 bases to trimming and J lost 3 bases; unmatched junction nucleotides: 7. Source material: peripheral blood. This clonotype was obtained from a woman of 80 years or more with acute or convalescent COVID-19. The rearrangement joins TRBV15 to TRBJ1-5, with 8 positions matching TRBD1. The CDR3, as DNA: TGTGCCACCAGCAGAGATCTCAGGACAGGGTCCAATCAGCCCCAGCATTTT. It specifies CATSRDLRTGSNQPQHF.